Listed below are T cell receptor beta chains from one sample, sequenced in a study of response to subunit inactivated influenza vaccine. One entry per CDR3 protein results from TCRdb running MiXCR on the RT-PCR reads. Of roughly 170,000 distinct CDR3 sequences in the sample, about 9% are singletons; the top ten hold approximately 11%. Sequenced material: non-naive T cells sorted from PBMCs, taken on the day of vaccination. The source of these receptors is a man aged 50-60 years who received an inactivated influenza vaccine. CDR3s include the opening cysteine and the closing phenylalanine or tryptophan. Fields, in order: CDR3 DNA, CDR3 protein, J gene, clone size, V gene, D gene. A D gene is named only where the DNA matches it firmly. Clone size is not always given. Where it is, it says once, few, many or a class for expanded clones.

TGCAGTGCACGTCCTTGGGGGGCTGATGAGCAGTTCTTC CSARPWGADEQFF TRBJ2-1 . TRBV20-1 .
TGTGCCAGCAGCGTACCATCCCAGGGAGATACGCAGTATTTT CASSVPSQGDTQYF TRBJ2-3 . TRBV9 .
TGTGCCAGCAGTTCCCGGGAACAGGTTTACGAGCAGTACTTC CASSSREQVYEQYF TRBJ2-7 . TRBV28 .
TGCGCCAGCCGCGAGGTGGGTGGCTACACCTTC CASREVGGYTF TRBJ1-2 . TRBV10-1 .
TGTGCCAGCAGCTTAGAACAGTTGAACACTGAAGCTTTCTTT CASSLEQLNTEAFF TRBJ1-1 . TRBV7-9 .
TGTGCCAGCAGCCTCAACTCCGGGACTAGCGGGGGGGAGCAGTATTTT CASSLNSGTSGGEQYF TRBJ2-3 . TRBV4-2 TRBD2
TGTGCCAGCAGCTTGCTCGTTGAATTTGACGAGCAGTACTTC CASSLLVEFDEQYF TRBJ2-7 . TRBV12-3/TRBV12-4 .
TGTGCCTGGAGTGCCGGGGCTGGGGCCAACGTCCTGACTTTC CAWSAGAGANVLTF TRBJ2-6 few TRBV30 .
TGCAGTGCTAGAAGTGTCGGACAGCTATACAATGAGCAGTTCTTC CSARSVGQLYNEQFF TRBJ2-1 many TRBV20-1 .
TGCAGCGTCTGGGTGAGGGCGGAAGCTTTCTTT CSVWVRAEAFF TRBJ1-1 many TRBV29-1 .
TGCAGCGTTGGAACTAGTGGTAGGGGCAGCTCCTACAATGAGCAGTTCTTC CSVGTSGRGSSYNEQFF TRBJ2-1 . TRBV29-1 .
TGTGCCAGCAGCTTAGGGTCAGGCAACACTGAAGCTTTCTTT CASSLGSGNTEAFF TRBJ1-1 few TRBV7-2 .
TGTGCCAGCAGCCCCACGCCGGGACACTACTACGAGCAGTACTTC CASSPTPGHYYEQYF TRBJ2-7 . TRBV5-6 .
TGTGCCATCAGCGCTAGGGGGGAAAAACTGTTTTTT CAISARGEKLFF TRBJ1-4 . TRBV10-3 .
TGTGCCAGCAGCCGCGAGAACTATGGCTACACCTTC CASSRENYGYTF TRBJ1-2 . TRBV11-2 .
TGTGCCAGCAGTTACTCGGGGACAGGGTTCTCCGGGGCCAACGTCCTGACTTTC CASSYSGTGFSGANVLTF TRBJ2-6 few TRBV6-5 TRBD1
TGTGCCAGCAGTTTTCGGACAGATTACACCTTC CASSFRTDYTF TRBJ1-2 . TRBV12-3/TRBV12-4 .
TGTGCCAGCAGGGGGGGACAGTCAACTGAAGCTTTCTTT CASRGGQSTEAFF TRBJ1-1 . TRBV6-2/TRBV6-3 TRBD1
TGTGCCAGCAGCCAACAAGGGGGAGATACGCAGTATTTT CASSQQGGDTQYF TRBJ2-3 many TRBV16 .
TGTGCCAGCAAAAGAGGGGGTAACACCGGGGAGCTGTTTTTT CASKRGGNTGELFF TRBJ2-2 few TRBV2 .
TGCAGTGCTACCGACAACCCGGGACAGGGTCCCCCTCAATTC CSATDNPGQGPPQF TRBJ1-2 few TRBV20-1 TRBD1
TGTGCCGTACTGAACAGGGGGCCGGAGACCCAGTACTTC CAVLNRGPETQYF TRBJ2-5 . TRBV6-2/TRBV6-3 TRBD1
TGCAGTGCTAGGGTAGCGGGGGATTTCGAGACCCAGTACTTC CSARVAGDFETQYF TRBJ2-5 . TRBV20-1 TRBD2
TGTGCCAGCAGGATGTCTCTCAATGAGCAGTTCTTC CASRMSLNEQFF TRBJ2-1 once TRBV12-3/TRBV12-4 .
TGTGCCAGCAGCGCGACAGGGGCGAACACTGAAGCTTTCTTT CASSATGANTEAFF TRBJ1-1 . TRBV9 TRBD1
TGTGCCAGCAGTTACGGACAGGGGCCGTTCTCTGGAAACACCATATATTTT CASSYGQGPFSGNTIYF TRBJ1-3 few TRBV6-5 TRBD1
TGTGCCAGCAGCCATTTTCTGGGGCGAGGCACCGGGGAGCTGTTTTTT CASSHFLGRGTGELFF TRBJ2-2 many TRBV14 .
TGCGCCAGCAGCTTGGACACCCCGGGCACAGATACGCAGTATTTT CASSLDTPGTDTQYF TRBJ2-3 many TRBV5-1 .
TGCGCCAGCAGCTTGGTGGCCTCTGGGGCCAACGTCCTGACTTTC CASSLVASGANVLTF TRBJ2-6 few TRBV5-1 .
TGTGCCAGCAGTTACTCATTAGTTTATGGGGCCCAAGAGACCCAGTACTTC CASSYSLVYGAQETQYF TRBJ2-5 . TRBV6-5 .
TGTGCCAGCAGCGCGCGACTTTTGACTGAAGCTTTCTTT CASSARLLTEAFF TRBJ1-1 few TRBV14 .
TGTGCCAGCAGCGCTTCGACAGGGGGGTTCTATGGCTACACCTTC CASSASTGGFYGYTF TRBJ1-2 few TRBV9 TRBD1
TGTGCCAGCAGTTTAGAGGGGGCTGCTGGCTACACCTTC CASSLEGAAGYTF TRBJ1-2 many TRBV12-3/TRBV12-4 TRBD1
TGTGCCAGCAGCCCGGGAGCGGGGTCTGTCACCGGGGAGCTGTTTTTT CASSPGAGSVTGELFF TRBJ2-2 few TRBV3-1 TRBD2
TGCGCCAGCAGCTTGGCCGGGAGGGCGGGTGAGACCCAGTACTTC CASSLAGRAGETQYF TRBJ2-5 . TRBV5-1 TRBD2
TGTGCCAGCAGCCAAACGGACAGGGGTACTGAAGCTTTCTTT CASSQTDRGTEAFF TRBJ1-1 . TRBV3-1 TRBD1
TGCAGTGCTAGAGCAGTTGGAGGGAGGGTTCAAGAGACCCAGTACTTC CSARAVGGRVQETQYF TRBJ2-5 . TRBV20-1 TRBD2
TGTGCCAGCAGTCCAACTTCAGGGGGCATGAAAGGGGCCAACGTCCTGACTTTC CASSPTSGGMKGANVLTF TRBJ2-6 few TRBV12-3/TRBV12-4 TRBD1
TGCAGTGCTAGAGATAGCGTTGCGGGAGATACGAATACGCAGTATTTT CSARDSVAGDTNTQYF TRBJ2-3 . TRBV20-1 TRBD2
TGTGCCTGGAGAAAACTAGGGGCTGGGGCCAACGTCCTGACTTTC CAWRKLGAGANVLTF TRBJ2-6 few TRBV30 .
TGTGCCAGCACCGAACAAAGTAGAGGGATTATAGCCAAAAACATTCAGTACTTC CASTEQSRGIIAKNIQYF TRBJ2-4 few TRBV28 .
TGTGCCAGCAGTTTAACAGGAACCTACGAGCAGTACTTC CASSLTGTYEQYF TRBJ2-7 . TRBV6-5 .
TGTGCCATCAGTGATCTCGGAAGGGGGAAGAACTATGGCTACACCTTC CAISDLGRGKNYGYTF TRBJ1-2 few TRBV10-3 .
TGCAGTGCTAGAGACAGAAGACAGGGGTCCCTAAGCTCCTACGAGCAGTACTTC CSARDRRQGSLSSYEQYF TRBJ2-7 . TRBV20-1 TRBD1
TGTGCCAGCAGTTTCCAGGGGGCAGGAGGGGCCAACGTCCTGACTTTC CASSFQGAGGANVLTF TRBJ2-6 few TRBV27 TRBD1
TGTGCCATCAGTGACAGGGTCCAAGAGACCCAGTACTTC CAISDRVQETQYF TRBJ2-5 . TRBV10-3 .
TGTGCCAGCAGTATTGCAGGGTGGGAGACCCAGTACTTC CASSIAGWETQYF TRBJ2-5 few TRBV2 .
TGTGCCAGCAGCTTGGGTAACTATGGCTACACCTTC CASSLGNYGYTF TRBJ1-2 many TRBV5-5 .
TGTGCCACCCGTGTTGGGGGGTATGGCTACACCTTC CATRVGGYGYTF TRBJ1-2 . TRBV6-5 .